This is a list of T cell receptor beta chains from one sample in a study of siplizumab effects on memory and regulatory T cells. The table came from immunoSEQ multiplex PCR; TCRdb's copy has only in-frame clones and leaves some out. The data hold 100,000 or so clones, with 90% to 95% observed a single time. The sample comprised non-Treg CD4+ T cells sorted from blood. These receptors all come from a human donor in good health. CDR3s include the opening cysteine and the closing phenylalanine or tryptophan. The D gene is left open where the match is weak.

D: TRBD2
V: TRBV7-9
length: 14
J: TRBJ2-1
CDR3: CASSYGLAENEQFF

D: TRBD1
V: TRBV2
length: 16
J: TRBJ1-5
CDR3: CASSEDGGQGKQPQHF

D: TRBD2
V: TRBV10-3
length: 13
J: TRBJ2-3
CDR3: CATSGRDTDTQYF

D: TRBD1
V: TRBV28
length: 12
J: TRBJ2-7
CDR3: CVSRDRGNKQYF

D: TRBD1
V: TRBV4-1
length: 19
J: TRBJ2-6
CDR3: CASSQEGQGVNSGANVLTF

D: -
V: TRBV29-1
length: 13
J: TRBJ1-2
CDR3: CSVRAGTGYGYTF

D: -
V: TRBV19
length: 14
J: TRBJ2-7
CDR3: CASSPRQAYYEQYF

D: -
V: TRBV29-1
length: 15
J: TRBJ1-4
CDR3: CSVAPGLAANEKLFF

D: -
V: TRBV5-1
length: 11
J: TRBJ2-1
CDR3: CASSLRLEQFF

D: TRBD1
V: TRBV19
length: 14
J: TRBJ2-7
CDR3: CASSQQGVSYEQYF

D: -
V: TRBV19
length: 14
J: TRBJ2-1
CDR3: CASSTGPPIDEQFF

D: -
V: TRBV19
length: 16
J: TRBJ2-1
CDR3: CASSVKARGPYNEQFF

D: TRBD1
V: TRBV2
length: 15
J: TRBJ1-6
CDR3: CASSGQGQRNSPLHF

D: TRBD1
V: TRBV2
length: 15
J: TRBJ2-2
CDR3: CAHRGSRANTGELFF

D: -
V: TRBV10-3
length: 15
J: TRBJ1-5
CDR3: CAISDRSLDNQPQHF

D: -
V: TRBV11-3
length: 12
J: TRBJ2-4
CDR3: CASSSAYGIQYF

D: -
V: TRBV7-2
length: 15
J: TRBJ2-7
CDR3: CASSPDRSTIYEQYF

D: TRBD1
V: TRBV7-6
length: 16
J: TRBJ2-5
CDR3: CASSGRQGLEQETQYF

D: -
V: TRBV30
length: 15
J: TRBJ2-7
CDR3: CAWSVTKNRNYEQYF

D: TRBD2
V: TRBV9
length: 15
J: TRBJ2-3
CDR3: CASSGNSGSTDTQYF

D: -
V: TRBV2
length: 13
J: TRBJ2-2
CDR3: CASNIRGTGELFF

D: -
V: TRBV15
length: 15
J: TRBJ2-3
CDR3: CATVEWDVSTDTQYF

D: -
V: TRBV12-5
length: 14
J: TRBJ2-1
CDR3: CALARDTSIHEQFF

D: -
V: TRBV2
length: 15
J: TRBJ1-6
CDR3: CASKIRGGTNSPLHF